The rows below give T cell receptor beta chains drawn from one sample of a study of blood T cell repertoires in COVID-19. TCRdb's copy holds only in-frame clones and misses some; the assay was immunoSEQ multiplex PCR. The repertoire holds 200,000 to 250,000 clones, around 80% seen once, with 7.4% in the top ten. Sequenced input: PBMCs or T cells enriched from blood (not recorded which). The source of these receptors is a middle-aged woman with acute COVID-19. Each CDR3 is given with its conserved first and last residue. Fields, in order: J gene, V gene, D gene, clone size, CDR3 DNA, CDR3 protein. A D gene is named only where the DNA matches it firmly. Rows give clone size only sometimes, using once, few, many, or a class for an expanded clone.

j_gene: TRBJ1-6
v_gene: TRBV6-5
d_gene: -
abundance: -
CDR3nt: TGTGCCAGCAGTCGGGAACAGGGTTTAAATTCACCCCTCCACTTT
CDR3aa: CASSREQGLNSPLHF

j_gene: TRBJ1-3
v_gene: TRBV15
d_gene: -
abundance: -
CDR3nt: TGTGCCACCAGCAGAGATATGTCAGTTGGAAACACCATATATTTT
CDR3aa: CATSRDMSVGNTIYF

j_gene: TRBJ1-4
v_gene: TRBV9
d_gene: -
abundance: -
CDR3nt: TGTGCCAGCAGCGTCGGGAGGTCAACTAATGAAAAACTGTTTTTT
CDR3aa: CASSVGRSTNEKLFF

j_gene: TRBJ1-4
v_gene: TRBV7-8
d_gene: -
abundance: -
CDR3nt: TGTGCCAGCAGCTTAGCGCAGGGCGGCCCAGTAAGGGGAAAACTGTTTTTT
CDR3aa: CASSLAQGGPVRGKLFF

j_gene: TRBJ1-2
v_gene: TRBV5-4
d_gene: -
abundance: few
CDR3nt: TGTGCCAGCAGCTTGGACAGGGACCCCTATGGCTACACCTTC
CDR3aa: CASSLDRDPYGYTF

j_gene: TRBJ2-5
v_gene: TRBV29-1
d_gene: -
abundance: -
CDR3nt: TGCAGCGTTCGGACATTAGGGGAGACCCAGTACTTC
CDR3aa: CSVRTLGETQYF

j_gene: TRBJ2-5
v_gene: TRBV7-3
d_gene: TRBD1
abundance: -
CDR3nt: TGTGCCAGCAGCTTGGGACAGCAAGAGACCCAGTACTTC
CDR3aa: CASSLGQQETQYF

j_gene: TRBJ1-1
v_gene: TRBV28
d_gene: -
abundance: -
CDR3nt: TGTGCCAGCAGTTTATACGGGGTCGTGCAGCGGAACACTGAAGCTTTCTTT
CDR3aa: CASSLYGVVQRNTEAFF

j_gene: TRBJ1-2
v_gene: TRBV28
d_gene: -
abundance: -
CDR3nt: TGTGCCAGCAGTTTAGGCAGGGGTAATGGCTACACCTTC
CDR3aa: CASSLGRGNGYTF

j_gene: TRBJ1-4
v_gene: TRBV27
d_gene: TRBD1
abundance: -
CDR3nt: TGTGCCAGCAGAGATCGACAGGGGGCAGGGGAAAAACTGTTTTTT
CDR3aa: CASRDRQGAGEKLFF

j_gene: TRBJ2-3
v_gene: TRBV20-1
d_gene: -
abundance: -
CDR3nt: TGCAGTGCTAGTTCCCCAGGCGGCACAGATACGCAGTATTTT
CDR3aa: CSASSPGGTDTQYF

j_gene: TRBJ2-7
v_gene: TRBV20-1
d_gene: -
abundance: few
CDR3nt: TGCAGTGCTAGAGTCCGCGTAGAGCAGTACTTC
CDR3aa: CSARVRVEQYF

j_gene: TRBJ1-1
v_gene: TRBV6-5
d_gene: TRBD1
abundance: -
CDR3nt: TGTGCCAGCACTGTAACAGGGGGGATAACTGAAGCTTTCTTT
CDR3aa: CASTVTGGITEAFF

j_gene: TRBJ2-7
v_gene: TRBV7-3
d_gene: -
abundance: -
CDR3nt: TGTGCCAGCAGCTTAACGTTACAGGGTCCCCACGAGCAGTACTTC
CDR3aa: CASSLTLQGPHEQYF

j_gene: TRBJ2-1
v_gene: TRBV7-3
d_gene: -
abundance: -
CDR3nt: TGTGCCAGCAGCCGTGACTATAATAGTGGTCCTGAGCAGTTCTTC
CDR3aa: CASSRDYNSGPEQFF